This TCR beta chain stems from a study of blood T cell repertoires in COVID-19. This clone was found once. Sequenced by immunoSEQ multiplex PCR; TCRdb stores in-frame clones only, minus some. This table holds 250,000 to 350,000 clones, approximately 88% found once. This CDR3 has 16 amino acids. Per germline, CDR1 MDHEN and CDR2 SYDVKM. V was cut by 4 bases and J by 1 base, with 16 bases left in between. The clonotype was recovered from a human donor with COVID-19, enrolled during active disease. The donor label of this sample is uncertain. V usage is TRBV28 and J usage is TRBJ2-5, with D perhaps matching TRBD1 (6 bases). Sequenced material: peripheral blood. CDR3 sequence: CASSSPGQRFQETQYF. CDR3 nucleotide sequence: TGTGCCAGCAGTTCCCCCGGACAGAGATTCCAAGAGACCCAGTACTTC.